This entry describes one T cell receptor (beta chain). The target antigen is unknown. Germline values: CDR1 MGHRA, CDR2 YSYEKL. The V end was cut by 8 bases, the J end by 7 bases, with 15 bases between. This CDR3 has 12 residues. The source of the sample is a study of T cell responses to AZD1222 COVID-19 vaccine. At the level of the study: Second doses were pooled across both intervals (about 4 or about 12 weeks).

Data came from immunoSEQ multiplex PCR; TCRdb stores just in-frame clones and leaves some out. The table includes about 93,000 clones, around 86% detected once. Study-level points and caveats: Spike-wide coverage was observed for vaccine-associated CD4 TCRs, with dominant responses at 160-218 and 743-854. The repertoires were collected only after the peak T cell response. In the spike-specific TCR repertoire, nearly half reportedly target unmutated variant regions.

The sequencing here drew on peripheral blood, taken on day 0 of AZD1222 vaccination. This TCR derives from an adult in good health. The gene calls are TRBV4-1 and TRBJ2-7, with D possibly matching TRBD2 (5 bases). Here the CDR3 DNA reads TGCGCCAGCGGTCGCCTCACGGGGGAGCAGTACTTC. Translated: CASGRLTGEQYF.